Below, 9 T cell receptor beta chains from the same sample are listed, as sequenced in a study of T cell changes during pregnancy in multiple sclerosis. Libraries were prepared by immunoSEQ multiplex PCR; TCRdb keeps only in-frame clonotypes and omits some of them. The data contain about 89,000 clones, approximately 94% of them singletons. This specimen was peripheral blood, taken in the third trimester of pregnancy. These receptors were collected from a female donor with multiple sclerosis, enrolled in a pregnancy study.

This chain uses TRBV5-1 with TRBJ2-7; TRBD2 matches at 12 bases. The V gene end was trimmed by 4 bases and the J gene end by 5 bases; junction bases not matched to a gene: 7. The CDR3 is 15 amino acids. Germline CDR1 is SGHRS and CDR2 is YFSETQ. This chain's CDR3 is CASSPGLAGLHEQYF. The CDR3 DNA is TGCGCCAGCAGCCCCGGACTAGCGGGATTGCACGAGCAGTACTTC.

The chain is built from TRBV4-3 and TRBJ2-7; 9 nucleotides line up with TRBD1. The CDR3 is made up of 16 amino acids. V was clipped by 4 bases and J by 0 bases; unmatched bases: 7. Germline V gene data show CDR1 as LGHNA and CDR2 as YSLEER. CDR3 sequence (DNA): TGCGCCAGCAGCCGGGGGAGGGACAGGGACTCCTACGAGCAGTACTTC. Its protein is CASSRGRDRDSYEQYF.

V usage is TRBV27 and J usage is TRBJ1-2, with D perhaps matching TRBD1 (5 bases). The V end was cut by 2 bases, the J end by 8 bases, with 12 bases between. The CDR3 has 13 residues. Germline CDR1 MNHEY, CDR2 SMNVEV (reference sequence). Written as DNA, the CDR3 is TGTGCCAGCAGTTTAACCCCCAGGGTGGGCTACACCTTC. As protein: CASSLTPRVGYTF.

This sequence joins TRBV6-6 and TRBJ1-5, with 7 positions matching TRBD1. This CDR3 contains 13 residues. CDR1 is MNHNY and CDR2 is SVGAGI in the germline V gene (reference sequence). Trimming removed 8 bases from V and 7 bases from J; junction bases left unmatched: 8. CDR3 residues: CASGDRAPQPQHF. As DNA, the CDR3 is TGTGCCAGCGGAGACAGGGCCCCCCAGCCCCAGCATTTT.

The chain has TRBV5-1 and TRBJ2-1; the D is unclear. The V gene lost 2 bases and the J gene lost 8 bases, with 17 bases spanning the gap. The CDR3 spans 15 residues. Germline V gives CDR1 SGHRS, CDR2 YFSETQ. CDR3 region: CASSLGSSGVDEQFF. CDR3 nucleotide sequence: TGCGCCAGCAGCTTAGGTTCCTCTGGAGTCGATGAGCAGTTCTTC.

A few counts support this clone. The V call is TRBV4-3, the J call TRBJ2-2; 13 bases map to TRBD2. The CDR3 runs to 17 residues. Looked up from germline, CDR1 is LGHNA and CDR2 is YSLEER. V dropped 2 bases and J dropped 7; count of bases not matched to a gene: 7. This chain's CDR3 is CASSQTTSGRYNGELFF. CDR3 bases: TGCGCCAGCAGCCAAACGACTAGCGGGAGGTATAACGGGGAGCTGTTTTTT.

The rearrangement joins TRBV19 to TRBJ2-1; 7 bases match TRBD1. CDR3 length: 15 residues. V dropped 6 bases and J dropped 0; count of bases not matched to a gene: 5. Germline V CDR1 and CDR2: LNHDA, SQIVND (reference sequence). DNA for the CDR3: TGTGCCAGTAGCACGGACAGGAGCTCCTACAATGAGCAGTTCTTC. Encoded protein: CASSTDRSSYNEQFF.

This clone was observed a single time. The J gene is TRBJ2-7, the V gene TRBV12-5; D might be TRBD2 (7 bases). The V gene's germline CDR1 is LGHNT and CDR2 FRNRAP. CDR3 length: 18 amino acids. The ends were cut back, 3 bases at V and 0 bases at J, with 21 bases in the middle. The CDR3 DNA sequence: TGTGCTAGTGGTTTAGGGGGGGGGCTAGCGGCCCCCTCCTACGAGCAGTACTTC. It yields the protein CASGLGGGLAAPSYEQYF.

CDR3 amino acids: CASGSPVNEQFF. CDR3 DNA: TGTGCCAGCGGCTCCCCTGTCAATGAGCAGTTCTTC. The chain uses TRBV9 and TRBJ2-1; D ambiguous. CDR3 length: 12 residues. V lost 7 bases and J lost 6, with 11 bases in between. The V gene's germline CDR1 is SGDLS and CDR2 YYNGEE. Full variable domain (rest looked up from reference TRBV9 and TRBJ2-1): DSGVTQTPKHLITATGQRVTLRCSPRSGDLSVYWYQQSLDQGLQFLIQYYNGEERAKGNILERFSAQQFPDLHSELNLSSLELGDSALYFCASGSPVNEQFFGPGTRLTVL.